The clone carrying this T cell receptor (beta chain) appeared many times. Quantitative molecular-barcoded 5'-RACE generated the TCR beta libraries. Each CDR3 protein is one row after TCRdb ran MiXCR on the 5' RACE reads. The repertoire consists of around 250,000 distinct CDR3 sequences, with roughly 10% occurring once and the leading ten covering 6.8%. This entry comes from a study of CD8 T cells in ankylosing spondylitis. The CDR3 has 15 residues. Germline assignment: CDR1 ENHRY and CDR2 SYGVKD. J gave up 2 bases and V 6 bases, and 5 bases lay outside the gene matches. This TCR derives from a male donor with ankylosing spondylitis or in good health (not recorded which). The chain links TRBV10-3 to TRBJ1-3; TRBD1 agrees at 9 bases. Sequencing was done on a sample of blood, either unsorted or a sorted T cell fraction (not recorded which). The CDR3, as DNA: TGTGCCATCAGGAGGACAGGGGTGACTGGAAACACCATATATTTT. It is translated as CAIRRTGVTGNTIYF.